This TCR beta chain was retrieved from a study of blood T cell repertoires in COVID-19. V was cut by 2 bases and J by 8 bases, with 8 bases left in between. This CDR3 is built from 12 residues. The germline V gene encodes CDR1 SGHRS and CDR2 YFSETQ. Clones were sequenced by immunoSEQ multiplex PCR, and TCRdb holds only the in-frame ones, with some missing. The sample contains about 230,000 clones, approximately 84% of which appear only once. The chain combines TRBV5-1 with TRBJ2-1; D is undetermined. The sequence came from a woman of 80 years or more with acute or convalescent COVID-19. The sample consisted of peripheral blood. The CDR3 is CASSLDTHEQFF. The DNA of the CDR3 is TGCGCCAGCAGCTTAGACACTCATGAGCAGTTCTTC.